Included here is one T cell receptor (beta chain) sequence, with context. Its antigen is unknown. These data are taken from a study of cytomegalovirus exposure and HLA in healthy donors. General study results and limits: The study labeled 150 to 200 TCR beta chains cytomegalovirus-associated.

The CDR3 extends over 15 amino acids. CDR1 SNHLY and CDR2 FYNNEI come from the germline V gene. V lost 3 bases and J lost 4, with 16 bases in between. Primers: 60 Vbeta forward and 13 Jbeta reverse. Profiling relied on immunoSEQ multiplex PCR, and the TCRdb table lists in-frame clones only, not all of them. The sample records about 180,000 clones, 80% being singletons. Sequenced material: PBMCs. The chain carries TRBV2 and TRBJ2-7; D remains ambiguous. This TCR derives from a man between 35 and 55 years old in good health and CMV-seronegative. CDR3 DNA sequence: TGTGCCAGCAGTGAGGTAAGGCTAAAGAGGTACGAGCAGTACTTC. This encodes CASSEVRLKRYEQYF.